This passage covers 31 T cell receptor beta chains from one sample sequenced in a study of blood T cell repertoires in COVID-19 (dated by TCRdb to about 2020). Library construction relied on the immunoSEQ multiplex PCR assay. TCRdb limited this immuneACCESS table to in-frame rearrangements with V and J called. A share of clones is missing; checked studies link under half to unresolved V genes, and the rest is unexplained. The sample contains roughly 97,000 clones, approximately 85% of them found a single time. The ten largest clones add up to under 5.5% of the sample. Sequenced sample: peripheral blood. The receptors were gathered from a man in his sixties with acute or convalescent COVID-19.

V gene TRBV24-1 combines with J gene TRBJ2-1, with 9 bases identical to TRBD2. This CDR3 contains 16 residues. Trimming at V came to 5 bases and at J to 6 bases, leaving 10 bases not matched to a gene. Germline values: CDR1 KGHDR, CDR2 SFDVKD. The CDR3: CATSGSPGLAFNEQFF. CDR3 DNA sequence: TGTGCCACCAGTGGTTCCCCGGGACTAGCTTTCAATGAGCAGTTCTTC.

The V and J genes are TRBV10-3 and TRBJ2-3; 9 nucleotides agree with TRBD1. CDR3 length: 13 residues. Germline V gene data show CDR1 as ENHRY and CDR2 as SYGVKD. Trimming cost V 11 bases and J 0 bases; bases outside gene matches: 3. The CDR3, as DNA: TGTGCCCTAGGGACAGGGAGCACAGATACGCAGTATTTT. Its translation is CALGTGSTDTQYF.

The chain has TRBV7-3 and TRBJ2-2, with 8 bases lining up with TRBD1. Germline V gene lookup returns CDR1 SGHTA and CDR2 FQGTGA. The CDR3 has 14 amino acids. The V gene end was trimmed by 3 bases and the J gene end by 5 bases; junction bases not matched to a gene: 2. CDR3 sequence (DNA): TGTGCCAGCAGCTTCAGGGGGCTGACCGGGGAGCTGTTTTTT. Protein: CASSFRGLTGELFF.

The chain employs TRBV3-1 (or the pseudogene TRBV3-2) and TRBJ2-7; 8 bases match TRBD2. The CDR3 totals 16 residues. Germline V lookup: CDR1 LGHDT, CDR2 YNNKEL (reference sequence). V lost 1 base to trimming and J lost 0 bases; unmatched junction nucleotides: 5. The CDR3 reads CASSQGSGTSSYEQYF. The DNA of the CDR3 is TGTGCCAGCAGCCAAGGGTCCGGGACTAGCTCCTACGAGCAGTACTTC.

This clone was observed a single time. The rearrangement links TRBV10-2 to TRBJ2-7; tentative D call: TRBD1 (6 bases). CDR3 length: 14 amino acids. V dropped 8 bases and J dropped 0 bases, with 14 bases sitting between them. Looked up from germline, CDR1 is WSHSY and CDR2 is SAAADI. The CDR3 loop reads CASSRTESSYEQYF. In DNA, the CDR3 is TGCGCCAGCTCCAGGACAGAGAGCTCCTACGAGCAGTACTTC.

In DNA form, the CDR3 reads TGTGCCAGCAGCAAAGACAGACAGGACAACTATGGCTACACCTTC. It codes for CASSKDRQDNYGYTF. The V gene is TRBV21-1, the J gene TRBJ1-2; the D call of TRBD1 is as the table states it, not checked on the DNA. TRBV21-1 is a pseudogene locus. The CDR3 contains 15 residues.

This chain joins TRBV12-3 or TRBV12-4 and TRBJ2-7; no clear D gene. The CDR3 is made up of 12 amino acids. V was shortened by 4 bases and J by 3 bases, with 7 bases between the two germline ends. The CDR3 bases are TGTGCCAGCAGTTCCAGGATCTACGAGCAGTACTTC. This gives the protein CASSSRIYEQYF.

This clone was recorded once. The chain combines TRBV6-1 with TRBJ1-1, with D tentatively TRBD1 (5 bases). V lost 2 bases, J lost 5 bases, and 12 bases lay in between. CDR3 length equals 14 residues. Germline V gives CDR1 MNHNS, CDR2 SASEGT. The CDR3 is CASSELPGGTEAFF. CDR3 DNA sequence: TGTGCCAGCAGTGAACTGCCTGGGGGGACTGAAGCTTTCTTT.

This clone was detected only once. The J gene is TRBJ2-2, the V gene TRBV11-2, with D perhaps matching TRBD2 (5 bases). Trimming cost V 5 bases and J 8 bases, with 12 bases left between them. Germline V CDR1 and CDR2: SGHAT, FQNNGV. This CDR3 has 13 residues. The CDR3 loop reads CASSRREVGELFF. The CDR3 region has the DNA TGTGCCAGCAGCCGCCGGGAAGTGGGGGAGCTGTTTTTT.

This clone was seen once. This chain connects TRBV6-1 to TRBJ1-2; 10 bases match TRBD1. Germline V gene lookup returns CDR1 MNHNS and CDR2 SASEGT. Germline trimming cut 3 bases from V and 7 bases from J; bases unmatched to any gene: 11. The CDR3 contains 16 residues. In DNA form, the CDR3 reads TGTGCCAGCAGTGAGCCCTTCGGGACAGGGGTAATTGGCTACACCTTC. It yields the protein CASSEPFGTGVIGYTF.

The CDR3 DNA follows: TGCAGTGCTAGTCTCCAGGGCTCAAGCTACACCTTC. This codes for CSASLQGSSYTF. The V and J genes are TRBV20-1 and TRBJ1-2, with D possibly TRBD1 on 5 matching bases. Trimming removed 3 bases from V and 9 bases from J, with 14 bases in between. CDR3 length: 12 amino acids. Germline V lookup: CDR1 DFQATT, CDR2 SNEGSKA (reference sequence).

The rearrangement links TRBV5-1 to TRBJ2-3; the match to TRBD1 covers 8 bases. This CDR3 has 14 amino acids. Per the germline V gene, CDR1 is SGHRS and CDR2 is YFSETQ. J gave up 6 bases and V 5 bases, and 8 bases lay outside the gene matches. CDR3 nucleotide sequence: TGCGCCAGCAGATATAGACAGGGGTCGGATACGCAGTATTTT. Amino acid sequence: CASRYRQGSDTQYF.

A few counts support this clone. The chain joins TRBV5-5 to TRBJ1-3; D is ambiguous. There are 17 residues in the CDR3. The V end lost 1 base, the J end lost 0 bases, and 14 bases lay between the germline ends. Germline values: CDR1 SGHKS, CDR2 YYEKEE (reference sequence). The CDR3: CASSLNSPYLSGNTIYF. CDR3 in DNA: TGTGCCAGCAGCTTGAACTCACCGTACCTCTCTGGAAACACCATATATTTT.

The CDR3 DNA sequence: TGTGCCAGCAGCTTACAAGGGACAGGGGACCAGCCCCAGCATTTT. Encoded protein: CASSLQGTGDQPQHF. The chain combines TRBV7-2 with TRBJ1-5; 10 nucleotides agree with TRBD1. The CDR3 is 15 residues long. Germline CDR1 SGHTA, CDR2 FQGNSA. J lost 7 bases, V lost 2 bases, and 5 bases had no gene match.

The chain uses TRBV2 and TRBJ1-1; tentative D call: TRBD1 (5 bases). CDR3 length: 14 amino acids. Between the trimmed V and J ends, which lost 6 bases and 4 bases, there was a span of 15 bases. The germline V gene encodes CDR1 SNHLY and CDR2 FYNNEI. The chain's CDR3 is CASSPQGGRTEAFF. CDR3 DNA: TGTGCCAGCAGCCCCCAGGGTGGGCGCACTGAAGCTTTCTTT.

The chain has TRBV4-3 and TRBJ1-2; 7 bases are a match to TRBD1. The CDR3 is 17 amino acids. Germline CDR1 reads LGHNA; CDR2 reads YSLEER. Unmatched junction bases numbered 9, after V lost 0 bases and J lost 2 bases. The CDR3 DNA sequence: TGCGCCAGCAGCCAAGACCTCAGGGGGACAGCGAACTATGGCTACACCTTC. Protein product: CASSQDLRGTANYGYTF.

The chain combines TRBV30 with TRBJ1-1; D gene ambiguous. Germline V gene data show CDR1 as GTSNPN and CDR2 as SVGIG (reference sequence). This CDR3 region has 12 residues. V lost 3 bases, J lost 0 bases, and 5 bases lay in between. CDR3 protein: CAWRSVNTEAFF. Here the CDR3 DNA reads TGTGCCTGGAGGTCCGTGAACACTGAAGCTTTCTTT.

This clone has only one observation. The rearrangement joins TRBV7-9 to TRBJ2-1, with D perhaps TRBD2 (6 bases). Looked up from germline, CDR1 is SEHNR and CDR2 is FQNEAQ (reference sequence). Trimming took off 5 bases at V and 1 base at J, with 18 bases between the two ends. This CDR3 contains 17 residues. The CDR3 here is CASSLDPTSSSYNEQFF. The CDR3, as DNA: TGTGCCAGCAGCCTAGACCCGACTAGTAGTTCCTACAATGAGCAGTTCTTC.

The chain couples TRBV6-5 to TRBJ2-5; 7 bases line up with TRBD1. This CDR3 is built from 13 residues. The trim removed 8 bases at V and 4 bases at J, leaving 7 bases unmatched. From germline, CDR1 is MNHEY and CDR2 SVGAGI. The CDR3 protein is CASGKDRSETQYF. The DNA of the CDR3 is TGTGCCAGCGGGAAGGACAGGTCAGAGACCCAGTACTTC.

This clone was counted a few times. This chain uses TRBV20-1 with TRBJ1-6, with 7 bases aligning to TRBD1. Trimming at V came to 3 bases and at J to 5 bases, leaving 7 bases not matched to a gene. The CDR3 loop spans 15 amino acids. Germline V gene data show CDR1 as DFQATT and CDR2 as SNEGSKA (reference sequence). For the CDR3, the DNA is TGCAGTGCTAGTCCCGACAGGGTGAATAATTCACCCCTCCACTTT. Translated: CSASPDRVNNSPLHF.

V usage is TRBV18 and J usage is TRBJ1-5; D gene uncertain. This CDR3 contains 14 residues. CDR1 is KGHSH and CDR2 is LQKENI in the germline V gene. The V end lost 5 bases, the J end lost 0 bases, and 8 bases lay between the germline ends. The CDR3 is CASSSGNSNQPQHF. The CDR3 DNA sequence: TGTGCCAGCTCATCGGGGAATAGCAATCAGCCCCAGCATTTT.

The chain has TRBV12-3 or TRBV12-4 and TRBJ1-5; 10 positions match TRBD1. Germline trimming cut 9 bases from V and 5 bases from J; bases unmatched to any gene: 4. The CDR3 loop spans 13 amino acids. The CDR3 sequence is CASDRGRHQPQHF. Here the CDR3 DNA reads TGTGCCAGTGACAGGGGGCGTCATCAGCCCCAGCATTTT.

This rearrangement joins TRBV29-1 to TRBJ2-3; the match to TRBD1 covers 8 bases. The CDR3 extends over 14 amino acids. Germline CDR1 and CDR2: SQVTM and ANQGSEA. Unmatched junction bases numbered 7, after V lost 8 bases and J lost 0 bases. This CDR3 is CSSSGTGSTDTQYF. CDR3 bases: TGCAGCTCATCCGGGACAGGTAGCACAGATACGCAGTATTTT.

This clone occurred a few times. The rearrangement joins TRBV6-5 to TRBJ1-1; D gene unclear. The germline V gene has CDR1 MNHEY and CDR2 SVGAGI. The CDR3 is made up of 11 amino acids. Trimming stripped 4 bases from V and 7 bases from J, with 7 bases between. The DNA for the CDR3 is TGTGCCAGCAGTTCGTACTTTGAAGCTTTCTTT. Encoded protein: CASSSYFEAFF.

J is TRBJ1-5 and V is TRBV19; 8 bases agree with TRBD1. This CDR3 has 14 residues. V lost 6 bases to trimming and J lost 2 bases; unmatched junction nucleotides: 3. Germline loops: CDR1 LNHDA, CDR2 SQIVND (reference sequence). CDR3: CASRTGAGNQPQHF. The CDR3 region has the DNA TGTGCCAGTAGGACAGGGGCAGGCAATCAGCCCCAGCATTTT.

The chain carries TRBV18 and TRBJ1-6; no clear D gene. The ends were cut back, 3 bases at V and 3 bases at J, with 6 bases in the middle. The CDR3 is 14 residues long. The V gene's germline CDR1 is KGHSH and CDR2 LQKENI. Written as DNA, the CDR3 is TGTGCCAGCTCACCCCAGTACTATAATTCACCCCTCCACTTT. As protein: CASSPQYYNSPLHF.

The V call is TRBV6-5, the J call TRBJ2-7; 8 nucleotides line up with TRBD2. The V gene's germline CDR1 is MNHEY and CDR2 SVGAGI. There are 14 residues in the CDR3. Unmatched junction bases numbered 11, after V lost 7 bases and J lost 6 bases. The DNA for the CDR3 is TGTGCCAGCAATCGGGCGGGAGGTAAAACCGAGCAGTACTTC. Translated, it gives CASNRAGGKTEQYF.

This rearrangement joins TRBV7-2 to TRBJ1-6; D is undetermined. Per the germline V gene, CDR1 is SGHTA and CDR2 is FQGNSA. The V end lost 2 bases, the J end lost 7 bases, and 12 bases lay between the germline ends. There are 15 residues in the CDR3. The CDR3 sequence: CASSLRVVLNSPLHF. The DNA of the CDR3 is TGTGCCAGCAGCTTACGGGTGGTTTTGAATTCACCCCTCCACTTT. The full variable domain, with the rest looked up from reference TRBV7-2 and TRBJ1-6, is GAGVSQSPSNKVTEKGKDVELRCDPISGHTALYWYRQSLGQGLEFLIYFQGNSAPDKSGLPSDRFSAERTGGSVSTLTIQRTQQEDSAVYLCASSLRVVLNSPLHFGNGTRLTVT.

The chain recombines TRBV5-1 with TRBJ2-7, with 7 bases fitting TRBD1. The CDR3 is made up of 15 amino acids. CDR1 and CDR2 (germline): SGHRS, YFSETQ. Germline trimming cut 0 bases from V and 3 bases from J; bases unmatched to any gene: 6. For the CDR3, the DNA is TGCGCCAGCAGCTTGGCCTTGGGACAGATCTACGAGCAGTACTTC. Its translation: CASSLALGQIYEQYF.

This clone was recorded only once. The chain combines TRBV7-3 with TRBJ1-2; the D is unclear. The CDR3 spans 13 residues. CDR1 is SGHTA, CDR2 FQGTGA, per germline. V was clipped by 4 bases and J by 2 bases, with 8 bases between them. The CDR3 DNA sequence: TGTGCCAGCAGCTCTGATGCGAACTATGGCTACACCTTC. Protein: CASSSDANYGYTF. The variable domain in full, completed from reference TRBV7-3 and TRBJ1-2, reads GAGVSQTPSNKVTEKGKYVELRCDPISGHTALYWYRQSLGQGPEFLIYFQGTGAADDSGLPNDRFFAVRPEGSVSTLKIQRTERGDSAVYLCASSSDANYGYTFGSGTRLTVV.

J is TRBJ1-1 and V is TRBV18; D possibly corresponds to TRBD1 (6 bases). Per the germline V gene, CDR1 is KGHSH and CDR2 is LQKENI. This CDR3 has 15 amino acids. The ends were cut back, 3 bases at V and 3 bases at J, with 14 bases in the middle. The DNA for the CDR3 is TGTGCCAGCTCACCGACCAGGGGAACGGACACTGAAGCTTTCTTT. The encoded protein is CASSPTRGTDTEAFF.